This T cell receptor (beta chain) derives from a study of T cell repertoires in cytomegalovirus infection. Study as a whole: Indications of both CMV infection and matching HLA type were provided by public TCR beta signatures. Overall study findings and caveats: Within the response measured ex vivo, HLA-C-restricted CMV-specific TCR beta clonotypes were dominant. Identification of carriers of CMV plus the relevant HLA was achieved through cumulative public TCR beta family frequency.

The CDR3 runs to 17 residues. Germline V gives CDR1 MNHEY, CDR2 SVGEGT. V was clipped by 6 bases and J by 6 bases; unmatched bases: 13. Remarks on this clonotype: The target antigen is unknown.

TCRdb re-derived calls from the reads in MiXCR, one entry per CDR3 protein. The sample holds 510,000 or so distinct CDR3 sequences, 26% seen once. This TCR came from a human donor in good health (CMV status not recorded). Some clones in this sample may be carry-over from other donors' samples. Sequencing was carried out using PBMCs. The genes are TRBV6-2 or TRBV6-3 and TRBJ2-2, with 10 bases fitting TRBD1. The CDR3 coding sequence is TGTGCCAGCAGCCGCAATCGGGACAGGGGTACTGCCGGGGAGCTGTTTTTT. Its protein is CASSRNRDRGTAGELFF.